This T cell receptor beta chain was observed in a study of cytomegalovirus exposure and HLA in healthy donors. The germline CDR1 and CDR2 sequences are SEHNR and FQNEAQ (reference sequence). CDR3 length: 14 residues. The PCR was carried out with 60 Vbeta primers and 13 Jbeta primers. The protocol was immunoSEQ multiplex PCR, while the TCRdb copy is restricted to in-frame clones and leaves out a portion. The repertoire holds about 160,000 clones, with around 83% as singletons. As concerns this clone: At one of its ends the junction is not consistent with the germline gene, which may arise from a read error.

The clonotype originates from a man between 50 and 59 years old in good health and CMV-seropositive. The chain carries TRBV7-9 and TRBJ1-1, with 7 bases aligning to TRBD1. The specimen was PBMCs. CDR3 residues: CSSSSDRQNTEAFF. The DNA of the CDR3 is TGTTCCAGCAGCTCGGACAGGCAGAACACTGAAGCTTTCTTT.